This is a list of T cell receptor beta chains from one sample in a study of CD4 T cells in relation to SARS-CoV-2 and coronaviruses. No cognate antigen is known for these TCRs. Using immunoSEQ multiplex PCR, the repertoire was profiled, and TCRdb retains in-frame clones only, with some absent. The sample consists of roughly 38,000 clones, around 82% of them appearing once. Specimen: naive CD4+ T cells from PBMCs, cultured in vitro. All receptors derive from an adult with COVID-19. Each CDR3 is given with its conserved first and last residue. Fields, in order: clone size, V gene, CDR3 length, D gene, J gene, CDR3 protein, CDR3 DNA. The D gene is left open where the match is weak. Clone size is given for some rows only: seen once, a few or many times, or a class if the clone is expanded.

-	TRBV2	13	-	TRBJ2-5	CASSTGFQETQYF	TGTGCCAGCAGTACAGGGTTCCAAGAGACCCAGTACTTC
-	TRBV28	14	-	TRBJ2-2	CASRSDPAGGELFF	TGTGCCAGCAGGTCCGACCCCGCGGGCGGGGAGCTGTTTTTT
-	TRBV3-1/TRBV3-2	12	-	TRBJ2-7	CASSQTSYEQYF	TGTGCCAGCAGCCAAACGTCCTACGAGCAGTACTTC
-	TRBV5-1	11	-	TRBJ2-1	CASMENNEQFF	TGCGCCAGCATGGAGAACAATGAGCAGTTCTTC
-	TRBV6-5	13	-	TRBJ2-1	CASNRGPYNEQFF	TGTGCCAGCAACCGCGGTCCCTACAATGAGCAGTTCTTC
-	TRBV5-1	16	TRBD2	TRBJ2-3	CASSSRPSGRGDTQYF	TGCGCCAGCAGCTCCCGACCTAGCGGGAGGGGGGATACGCAGTATTTT
once	TRBV5-1	18	TRBD2	TRBJ2-7	CASSGWTSGSIRSYEQYF	TGCGCCAGCAGCGGCTGGACTAGCGGGAGTATTAGGTCCTACGAGCAGTACTTC
-	TRBV19	16	TRBD2	TRBJ2-5	CASSRLGSGGKETQYF	TGTGCCAGTAGCCGTTTGGGTAGCGGGGGGAAAGAGACCCAGTACTTC
-	TRBV6-2/TRBV6-3	13	TRBD1	TRBJ1-1	CASSRQGATEAFF	TGTGCCAGCAGTCGACAGGGGGCAACTGAAGCTTTCTTT
-	TRBV11-1	15	TRBD1	TRBJ1-1	CASSSDTGGWTEAFF	TGTGCCAGCAGCTCAGATACAGGGGGCTGGACTGAAGCTTTCTTT
-	TRBV28	18	-	TRBJ2-4	CASSAVIRGDLAKNIQYF	TGTGCCAGCAGCGCCGTGATCAGGGGCGATCTAGCCAAAAACATTCAGTACTTC
-	TRBV15	13	-	TRBJ1-2	CATSTGDNYGYTF	TGTGCCACCAGCACGGGGGATAACTATGGCTACACCTTC
-	TRBV27	16	TRBD1	TRBJ1-5	CASSAIYRGSNQPQHF	TGTGCCAGCAGTGCGATCTACAGGGGTTCTAATCAGCCCCAGCATTTT
-	TRBV27	16	-	TRBJ1-2	CASSLSNRVGSSGYTF	TGTGCCAGCAGTTTATCGAACAGAGTTGGCAGTAGTGGCTACACCTTC
-	TRBV7-9	15	TRBD2	TRBJ2-1	CASSAWAGGRNEQFF	TGTGCCAGCAGTGCATGGGCGGGAGGGCGTAATGAGCAGTTCTTC
-	TRBV4-1	18	TRBD2	TRBJ2-5	CASSQKGGGGRGPETQYF	TGCGCCAGCAGCCAAAAGGGGGGAGGCGGGAGGGGTCCGGAGACCCAGTACTTC
-	TRBV6-5	14	-	TRBJ2-2	CASSRDTASAELFF	TGTGCCAGCTCCCGGGACACCGCGTCCGCGGAGCTGTTTTTT
once	TRBV4-3	17	-	TRBJ2-7	CASSQDAHRASSYEQYF	TGCGCCAGCAGCCAGGACGCACACAGGGCCAGCTCCTACGAGCAGTACTTC
-	TRBV19	14	-	TRBJ1-5	CASSTGQRNQPQHF	TGTGCCAGTAGTACTGGACAGCGGAATCAGCCCCAGCATTTT
-	TRBV2	15	-	TRBJ2-3	CASSEGLLGTDTQYF	TGTGCCAGCAGTGAAGGTTTGCTGGGCACAGATACGCAGTATTTT
-	TRBV11-2	15	-	TRBJ1-2	CASSLEIRANYGYTF	TGTGCCAGCAGCTTAGAGATCAGAGCCAACTATGGCTACACCTTC
-	TRBV18	16	-	TRBJ2-7	CASSPEGRTSSYEQYF	TGTGCCAGCTCACCCGAGGGGCGGACCAGCTCCTACGAGCAGTACTTC
-	TRBV29-1	14	TRBD2	TRBJ2-7	CSASRTSGSYEQYF	TGCAGCGCCTCTAGGACTAGCGGTTCCTACGAGCAGTACTTC
-	TRBV2	15	-	TRBJ2-3	CASSEGGQGTDTQYF	TGTGCCAGCAGTGAGGGAGGACAGGGCACAGATACGCAGTATTTT
-	TRBV6-5	15	-	TRBJ1-3	CASSRPGADGNTIYF	TGTGCCAGCAGCCGTCCGGGCGCGGACGGAAACACCATATATTTT
few	TRBV12-3/TRBV12-4	13	-	TRBJ1-4	CASRVATNEKLFF	TGTGCCAGCAGAGTAGCAACTAATGAAAAACTGTTTTTT